Listed here are 24 T cell receptor beta chains from one sample, sequenced in a study of shared clonotypes between healthy human individuals. Data came from immunoSEQ multiplex PCR; TCRdb stores just in-frame clones and leaves some out. The data show roughly 1,600,000 clones, approximately 98.5% seen once. The sequenced sample was naive CD4+ T cells sorted from blood. Subset defined: CD45RA+ positively selected. These receptors all stem from a man between 25 and 39 years old in good health.

The chain combines TRBV4-3 with TRBJ2-1, with TRBD1 matching 9 bases. The CDR3 extends over 16 amino acids. The J segment lost 0 bases and the V segment lost 3 bases, leaving 3 bases of the junction unmatched. The V gene's germline CDR1 is LGHNA and CDR2 YSLEER. The CDR3 spells CASSHIQGASYNEQFF. DNA of the CDR3: TGCGCCAGCAGCCATATACAGGGGGCCTCCTACAATGAGCAGTTCTTC.

The V gene is TRBV28, the J gene TRBJ2-5; 7 bases map to TRBD1. The junction had 8 bases not matched to a gene; V was cut back by 5 bases and J by 5 bases. The germline V gene encodes CDR1 MDHEN and CDR2 SYDVKM. CDR3 length equals 14 residues. For the CDR3, the DNA is TGTGCCAGCAGTCCGACGACAGGGTGGGAGACCCAGTACTTC. This encodes CASSPTTGWETQYF.

The V and J genes are TRBV28 and TRBJ2-7; the D gene is possibly TRBD2 (6 bases). Trimming shortened V by 5 bases and J by 5 bases, and 10 bases separated the two germline ends. The germline CDR1 and CDR2 sequences are MDHEN and SYDVKM. The CDR3 runs to 12 residues. Here the CDR3 reads CASSPWGDEQYF. The CDR3, as DNA: TGTGCCAGCAGTCCGTGGGGGGACGAGCAGTACTTC.

In regard to this clone: Within the sample, other DNA sequences also encode this same CDR3. The chain employs TRBV7-2 and TRBJ2-1; a possible D gene is TRBD1 (6 bases). The CDR3 consists of 14 residues. V was cut by 1 base and J by 2 bases, with 6 bases left in between. Germline-derived CDR1 and CDR2 are SGHTA and FQGNSA. CDR3 DNA sequence: TGTGCCAGCAGCTTAGGGGGGCCCTACAATGAGCAGTTCTTC. Amino acids: CASSLGGPYNEQFF.

This clone was counted once. This sequence joins TRBV7-8 and TRBJ2-5; 7 bases agree with TRBD1. The CDR3 spans 17 residues. J lost 6 bases, V lost 5 bases, and 18 bases had no gene match. Germline V gives CDR1 SGHVS, CDR2 FQNEAQ. The CDR3 DNA reads as TGTGCCAGCAGCACCCAACAGGGGACGTACATGACGAAGACCCAGTACTTC. Translating gives CASSTQQGTYMTKTQYF.

About this clone itself: Other DNA sequences from this sample encode an identical CDR3 as well. This chain joins TRBV9 and TRBJ2-2; no clear D gene. The CDR3 spans 13 residues. CDR1 is SGDLS and CDR2 is YYNGEE in the germline V gene. With 0 bases removed from V and 5 bases from J, the gap between germline ends came to 5 bases. CDR3 protein: CASSVEGTGELFF. CDR3 coding DNA: TGTGCCAGCAGCGTAGAAGGTACCGGGGAGCTGTTTTTT. Drawing the rest from reference TRBV9 and TRBJ2-2, the complete variable domain is DSGVTQTPKHLITATGQRVTLRCSPRSGDLSVYWYQQSLDQGLQFLIQYYNGEERAKGNILERFSAQQFPDLHSELNLSSLELGDSALYFCASSVEGTGELFFGEGSRLTVL.

The chain uses TRBV28 and TRBJ2-7; TRBD1 or TRBD2 may be the D gene (5 bases each). V was shortened by 3 bases and J by 2 bases, with 11 bases between the two germline ends. Germline V gene sequence: CDR1 MDHEN, CDR2 SYDVKM. This CDR3 comprises 14 residues. CDR3 protein: CASSFGTDPYEQYF. The CDR3 nucleotides read TGTGCCAGCAGTTTTGGGACCGATCCCTACGAGCAGTACTTC.

This chain links TRBV7-8 with TRBJ2-1; D possibly corresponds to TRBD2 (7 bases). Germline values: CDR1 SGHVS, CDR2 FQNEAQ. The CDR3 consists of 14 residues. V dropped 3 bases and J dropped 11 bases, with 17 bases sitting between them. This chain's CDR3 is CASSFQGGASKQFF. CDR3 nucleotide sequence: TGTGCCAGCAGCTTCCAAGGGGGGGCATCCAAGCAGTTCTTC. The full variable domain, rest sourced from reference TRBV7-8 and TRBJ2-1, is GAGVSQSPRYKVAKRGQDVALRCDPISGHVSLFWYQQALGQGPEFLTYFQNEAQLDKSGLPSDRFFAERPEGSVSTLKIQRTQQEDSAVYLCASSFQGGASKQFFGPGTRLTVL.

The rearrangement joins TRBV11-2 to TRBJ2-6; TRBD2 matches at 7 bases. CDR1 SGHAT and CDR2 FQNNGV come from the germline V gene. The V gene end was trimmed by 10 bases and the J gene end by 0 bases; junction bases not matched to a gene: 6. The CDR3 loop spans 15 amino acids. The CDR3 is CATRDYDSGANVLTF. The CDR3, as DNA: TGTGCCACCAGGGACTATGACTCTGGGGCCAACGTCCTGACTTTC.

The chain recombines TRBV10-3 with TRBJ1-4, with unresolved D. V was pared by 2 bases and J by 8 bases, with 9 bases between. This CDR3 contains 13 residues. CDR1 ENHRY and CDR2 SYGVKD come from the germline V gene. DNA of the CDR3: TGTGCCATCAGTGAGGCCCATGGGGAAAAACTGTTTTTT. Translating gives CAISEAHGEKLFF.

The chain links TRBV9 to TRBJ2-3, with D possibly matching TRBD2 (6 bases). V was cut by 3 bases and J by 2 bases, with 13 bases left in between. The CDR3 is 15 residues long. The V gene's germline CDR1 is SGDLS and CDR2 YYNGEE. Here the CDR3 DNA reads TGTGCCAGCAGCGCCTATAGCGGACCCACAGATACGCAGTATTTT. This codes for CASSAYSGPTDTQYF.

This sequence joins TRBV28 and TRBJ2-7; D is possibly TRBD2 (6 bases). V shed 5 bases and J shed 1 base, with 12 bases lying between them. Germline V gives CDR1 MDHEN, CDR2 SYDVKM. CDR3 length: 14 amino acids. CDR3 in amino acids: CASSPVSGSYEQYF. The DNA for the CDR3 is TGTGCCAGCAGTCCAGTTAGCGGTTCCTACGAGCAGTACTTC.

J is TRBJ2-3 and V is TRBV29-1; no definite D call. The V gene lost 6 bases and the J gene lost 1 base, with 11 bases spanning the gap. Germline V CDR1 and CDR2: SQVTM, ANQGSEA. The CDR3 totals 13 residues. The CDR3 spells CSVAISGTDTQYF. The CDR3, as DNA: TGCAGCGTCGCAATCAGTGGCACAGATACGCAGTATTTT.

The J gene is TRBJ2-2, the V gene TRBV30; weak D call: TRBD1 (5 bases). Per germline, CDR1 GTSNPN and CDR2 SVGIG (reference sequence). The CDR3 spans 15 residues. Between the trimmed V and J ends, which lost 7 bases and 0 bases, there was a span of 15 bases. The CDR3 region has the DNA TGTGCCTCCCGGACACCTCCTACGAACACCGGGGAGCTGTTTTTT. Protein: CASRTPPTNTGELFF.

V and J are TRBV5-1 and TRBJ1-1; unclear D gene. Trimming left V 4 bases short and J 1 base short, with 14 bases between. This CDR3 is built from 15 residues. Germline V gives CDR1 SGHRS, CDR2 YFSETQ. The CDR3 here is CASSPSTAGNTEAFF. The CDR3 DNA sequence: TGCGCCAGCAGCCCGAGCACTGCTGGGAACACTGAAGCTTTCTTT.

The chain has TRBV18 and TRBJ2-7; perhaps TRBD2 as D (5 bases). The CDR3 extends over 18 amino acids. Trimming left V 3 bases short and J 4 bases short, with 25 bases between. Germline CDR1 and CDR2: KGHSH and LQKENI. The CDR3 coding sequence is TGTGCCAGCTCACCTCAACAACTAGGGTTCTCGCCTATGTACGAGCAGTACTTC. This encodes CASSPQQLGFSPMYEQYF.

Regarding this clone: The sample has other DNA sequences that encode this CDR3 too. This chain joins TRBV7-9 and TRBJ1-1; weak D call: TRBD1 (6 bases). The CDR3 has 14 amino acids. The V end lost 3 bases, the J end lost 1 base, and 9 bases lay between the germline ends. Germline loops: CDR1 SEHNR, CDR2 FQNEAQ (reference sequence). The CDR3 nucleotides are TGTGCCAGCAGCTTGCAGGGGAGGAACACTGAAGCTTTCTTT. Translated: CASSLQGRNTEAFF. The variable domain in full, completed from reference TRBV7-9 and TRBJ1-1, reads DTGVSQNPRHKITKRGQNVTFRCDPISEHNRLYWYRQTLGQGPEFLTYFQNEAQLEKSRLLSDRFSAERPKGSFSTLEIQRTEQGDSAMYLCASSLQGRNTEAFFGQGTRLTVV.

The J gene is TRBJ2-7, the V gene TRBV11-2; no clear D. The V gene's germline CDR1 is SGHAT and CDR2 FQNNGV. CDR3 length: 13 amino acids. V lost 2 bases and J 4 bases, leaving 9 bases between the germline ends. The CDR3, as DNA: TGTGCCAGCAGCTTAAGCTGGGATTACGAGCAGTACTTC. Residues: CASSLSWDYEQYF.

V is TRBV7-9 and J is TRBJ2-2, with D possibly being TRBD2 (6 bases). This CDR3 spans 18 amino acids. V lost 5 bases and J 6 bases, leaving 25 bases between the germline ends. Germline V gene lookup returns CDR1 SEHNR and CDR2 FQNEAQ (reference sequence). For the CDR3, the DNA is TGTGCCAGCAGCAGGCCAGGTAGCGGTACCGCGAGGGCCGGGGAGCTGTTTTTT. It yields the protein CASSRPGSGTARAGELFF.

This clone was picked up one time. The chain combines TRBV27 with TRBJ2-7; D call uncertain. Trimming left V 4 bases short and J 2 bases short, with 12 bases between. The CDR3 totals 14 residues. Germline V lookup: CDR1 MNHEY, CDR2 SMNVEV (reference sequence). The CDR3 nucleotides are TGTGCCAGCAGTTCCCGCCCCGGACCCTACGAGCAGTACTTC. Translation: CASSSRPGPYEQYF.

The rearrangement uses TRBV15 and TRBJ2-6; TRBD1 might be the D (6 bases). The V end was cut by 3 bases, the J end by 2 bases, with 8 bases between. Germline assignment: CDR1 LNHNV and CDR2 YYDKDF (reference sequence). The CDR3 runs 15 residues. The CDR3 nucleotides are TGTGCCACCAGCAGTTACAGGGCTGGGGCCAACGTCCTGACTTTC. This sequence encodes CATSSYRAGANVLTF.

The chain couples TRBV28 to TRBJ1-1, with 10 bases lining up with TRBD1. CDR3 length: 13 amino acids. Germline lookup yields CDR1 MDHEN and CDR2 SYDVKM. The J segment lost 4 bases and the V segment lost 6 bases, leaving 2 bases of the junction unmatched. For the CDR3, the DNA is TGTGCCAGCAGGACAGGGGGCTTCACTGAAGCTTTCTTT. It encodes CASRTGGFTEAFF.

The V gene is TRBV7-6, the J gene TRBJ2-1, with TRBD2 matching 8 bases. The CDR3 consists of 15 residues. Germline trimming cut 2 bases from V and 8 bases from J; bases unmatched to any gene: 8. The germline gives CDR1 SGHVS, CDR2 FNYEAQ. CDR3 DNA: TGTGCCAGCAGCTTAACCGGGACTAGTGGGCATGAGCAGTTCTTC. Translated, it gives CASSLTGTSGHEQFF.

The V gene is TRBV5-1, the J gene TRBJ1-2; a weak D match, TRBD1 (5 bases). The germline V and J ends were trimmed by 2 bases and 0 bases, with 20 bases remaining between them. The length of the CDR3 is 18 residues. CDR1 is SGHRS, CDR2 YFSETQ, per germline. CDR3 in amino acids: CASSFAFTRGDSNYGYTF. The CDR3 DNA is TGCGCCAGCAGCTTTGCTTTTACAAGGGGAGATTCTAACTATGGCTACACCTTC.